Sequencing of this TCR beta chain was carried out in a study (dated by TCRdb to between 2015 and 2017). With regard to the full study: The study examined whether tumor-infiltrating Tregs in breast cancer are drawn from blood Tregs or arise in situ by conversion from other CD4+ T cell subsets. Overall study results and their limits: Among about 23 patients, 10% to 15% of tumor Treg TRBV12-4/TRBJ1-2 sequences were shared with naive CD4+ cells, versus under 2.3% with blood Tregs or memory cells. The validation in the larger cohort was limited to a single TCR beta V-J rearrangement instead of whole repertoires. In terms of TCR gene usage, tumor memory CD4+ T cells clustered together with blood and lymph node memory CD4+ cells, as well as with lymph node naive CD4+ cells. The greatest overlap of tumor-infiltrating Treg TCR alpha and beta sequences was observed with tumor naive CD4+ T cells, followed by blood naive CD4+ T cells.

Receptors were amplified or captured by multiplex PCR. TCRdb records Ion Torrent PGM as the sequencer. For the approximately 21-patient analysis, adaptor-ligated barcode primers were used to amplify TRBV12-4/TRBJ1-2 clonotypes. The Ion Personal Genome Machine system was used to sequence the TRBV12-4/TRBJ1-2 amplicons from the roughly 22-patient cohort. From the authors' description of their analysis: Sequencing data were pooled across the five patients for each of nine subset-tissue groups and compared by unsupervised clustering of TCR gene usage. The Morisita-Horn index, with shared sequences weighted by their contribution to each repertoire, was used to calculate repertoire similarity. In-frame beta chains were kept once TCRdb had trimmed the public reads at Q25 with fastp and called clones with MiXCR. Every CDR3 protein is listed once, alongside the most common genes and DNA of its rows. The V and J calls follow TCRdb's processing rather than the paper's. For this sample the table gives approximately 1,000 distinct CDR3 sequences, of which under 3.5% were detected only once. Roughly 50% of the sample comes from the top ten.

Measured from the cysteine to the phenylalanine, the CDR3 is 15 residues long. Here the CDR3 DNA is all that survives: 45 bases in frame from base 1. Trimming costs V 0 bases and J 2 bases, and their ends lie 10 bases apart. Cells that were CD4+CD25+CD127-/low were isolated as Tregs. A larger group of 23 breast cancer patients was studied by sequencing a single TRBV12-4/TRBJ1-2 rearrangement in tumor Tregs and blood Treg, naive and memory CD4+ cells. Tumor tissue and lymph nodes obtained from ipsilateral axillary dissection were perfused with PBS, minced and then digested with collagenase I and hyaluronidase. FACS confirmed that the sorted cell populations were more than 90% pure. This clonotype came up many times. Its antigen is still unknown. The input lacks base qualities; no much larger clone sits a single base away.

The receptor was isolated from a female donor with breast cancer. The V and J genes are TRBV12-3 or TRBV12-4 and TRBJ1-2; possibly the D gene is TRBD1, per 5 matching bases. Sequencing used tumor-infiltrating Tregs sorted from the breast tumor. The CDR3 region: CASSLADRENYGYTF. In nucleotides, the sequence is TGTGCCAGCAGTTTAGCAGACAGAGAAAACTATGGCTACACCTTC.